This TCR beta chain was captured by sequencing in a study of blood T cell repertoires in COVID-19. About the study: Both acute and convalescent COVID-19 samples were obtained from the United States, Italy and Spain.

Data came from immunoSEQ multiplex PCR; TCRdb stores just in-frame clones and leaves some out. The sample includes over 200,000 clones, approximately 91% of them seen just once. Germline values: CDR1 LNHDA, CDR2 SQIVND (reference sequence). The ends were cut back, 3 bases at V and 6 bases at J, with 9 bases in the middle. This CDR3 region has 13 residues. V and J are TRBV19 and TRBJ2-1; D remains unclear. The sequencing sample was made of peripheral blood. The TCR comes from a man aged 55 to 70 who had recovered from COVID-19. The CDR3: CASSIVVFNEQFF. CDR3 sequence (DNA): TGTGCCAGTAGTATCGTAGTTTTCAATGAGCAGTTCTTC.